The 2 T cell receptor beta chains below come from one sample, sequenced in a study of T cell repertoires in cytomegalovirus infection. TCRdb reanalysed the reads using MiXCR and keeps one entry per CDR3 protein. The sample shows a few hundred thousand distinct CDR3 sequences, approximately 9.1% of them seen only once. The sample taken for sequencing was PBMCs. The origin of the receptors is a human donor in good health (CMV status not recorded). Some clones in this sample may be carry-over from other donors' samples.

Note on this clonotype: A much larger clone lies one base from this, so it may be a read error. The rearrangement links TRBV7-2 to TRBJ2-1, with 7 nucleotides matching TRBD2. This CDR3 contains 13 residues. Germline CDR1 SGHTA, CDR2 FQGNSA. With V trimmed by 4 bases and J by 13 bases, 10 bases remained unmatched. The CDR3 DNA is TGTGCCAGCAGCTCATTCGGGGGAGGGCCCCAGTTCTTC. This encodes CASSSFGGGPQFF.

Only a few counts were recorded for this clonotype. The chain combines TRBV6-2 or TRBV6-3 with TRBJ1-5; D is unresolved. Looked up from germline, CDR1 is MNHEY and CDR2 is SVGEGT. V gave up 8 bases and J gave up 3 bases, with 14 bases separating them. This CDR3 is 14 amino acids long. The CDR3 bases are TGTGCCAGCGGACCTGGGAGGTTCAATCAGCCCCAGCATTTT. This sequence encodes CASGPGRFNQPQHF.